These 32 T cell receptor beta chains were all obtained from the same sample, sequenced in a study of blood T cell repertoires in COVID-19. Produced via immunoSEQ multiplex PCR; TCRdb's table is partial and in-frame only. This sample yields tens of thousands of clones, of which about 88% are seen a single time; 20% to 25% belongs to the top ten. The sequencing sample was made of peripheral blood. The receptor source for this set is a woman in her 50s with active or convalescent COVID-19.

CDR3 in DNA: TGTGCCAGCAGCCAAGATGGGAGTGTTCAAGAGACCCAGTACTTC. Amino acid sequence: CASSQDGSVQETQYF. The V gene is TRBV4-2, the J gene TRBJ2-5, with D maybe TRBD2 (5 bases). The CDR3 runs to 15 residues. Germline V gene lookup returns CDR1 LGHNA and CDR2 YNFKEQ. Trimming left V 0 bases short and J 2 bases short, with 10 bases between.

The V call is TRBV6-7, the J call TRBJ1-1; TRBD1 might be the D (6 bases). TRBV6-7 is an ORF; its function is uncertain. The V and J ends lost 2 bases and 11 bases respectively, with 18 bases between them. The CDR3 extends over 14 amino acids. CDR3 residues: CASSYGQQGCLAFF. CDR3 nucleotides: TGTGCCAGCAGTTACGGCCAACAGGGTTGTCTGGCTTTCTTT.

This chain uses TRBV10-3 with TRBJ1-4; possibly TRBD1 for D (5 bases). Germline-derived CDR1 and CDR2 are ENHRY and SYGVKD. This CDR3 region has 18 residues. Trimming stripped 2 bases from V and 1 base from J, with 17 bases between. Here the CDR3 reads CAISEGLRSRGTNEKLFF. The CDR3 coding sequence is TGTGCCATCAGTGAGGGGCTACGCTCAAGGGGAACTAATGAAAAACTGTTTTTT.

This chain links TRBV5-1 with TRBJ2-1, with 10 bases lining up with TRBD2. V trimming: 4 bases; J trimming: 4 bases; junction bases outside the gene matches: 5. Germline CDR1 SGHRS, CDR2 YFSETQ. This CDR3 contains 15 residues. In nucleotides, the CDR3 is TGCGCCAGCAGCCTTAGCGGGAGGCTGTACAATGAGCAGTTCTTC. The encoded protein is CASSLSGRLYNEQFF.

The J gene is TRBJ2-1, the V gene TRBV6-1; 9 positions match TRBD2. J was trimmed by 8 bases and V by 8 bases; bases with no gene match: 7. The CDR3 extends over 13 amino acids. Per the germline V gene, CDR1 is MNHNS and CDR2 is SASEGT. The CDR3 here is CASSAGGRDEQFF. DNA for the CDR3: TGTGCCAGCTCCGCGGGAGGGAGGGATGAGCAGTTCTTC.

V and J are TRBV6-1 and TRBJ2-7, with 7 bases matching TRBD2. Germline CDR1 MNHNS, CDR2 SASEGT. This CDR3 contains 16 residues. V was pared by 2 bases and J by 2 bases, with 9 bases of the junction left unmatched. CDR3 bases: TGTGCCAGCAGTGAAAGCGGGGTGTCCTCCCCCTACGAGCAGTACTTC. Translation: CASSESGVSSPYEQYF.

CDR3 coding DNA: TGTGCCAGCAGTGGACAGGGGGCGGATACGCAGTATTTT. Protein: CASSGQGADTQYF. This rearrangement joins TRBV2 to TRBJ2-3, with TRBD1 identical over 10 bases. V was pared by 4 bases and J by 6 bases, with 1 base of the junction left unmatched. Germline values: CDR1 SNHLY, CDR2 FYNNEI. The CDR3 sequence is 13 residues long. The variable domain in full, completed from reference TRBV2 and TRBJ2-3, reads EPEVTQTPSHQVTQMGQEVILRCVPISNHLYFYWYRQILGQKVEFLVSFYNNEISEKSEIFDDQFSVERPDGSNFTLKIRSTKLEDSAMYFCASSGQGADTQYFGPGTRLTVL.

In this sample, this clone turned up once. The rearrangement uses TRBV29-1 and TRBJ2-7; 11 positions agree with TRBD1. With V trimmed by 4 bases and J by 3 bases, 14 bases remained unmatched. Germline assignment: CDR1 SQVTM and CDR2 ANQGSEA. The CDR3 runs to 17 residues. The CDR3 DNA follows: TGCAGCGTTGTAGGCCTGATGGGACAGGGGGTGAGCTACGAGCAGTACTTC. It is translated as CSVVGLMGQGVSYEQYF.

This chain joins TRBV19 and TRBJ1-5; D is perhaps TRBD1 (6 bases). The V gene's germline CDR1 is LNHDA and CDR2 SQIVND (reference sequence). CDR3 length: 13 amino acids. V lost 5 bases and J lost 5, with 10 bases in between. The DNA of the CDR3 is TGTGCCAGTAGTCAACAGGGTTATCAGCCCCAGCATTTT. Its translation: CASSQQGYQPQHF.

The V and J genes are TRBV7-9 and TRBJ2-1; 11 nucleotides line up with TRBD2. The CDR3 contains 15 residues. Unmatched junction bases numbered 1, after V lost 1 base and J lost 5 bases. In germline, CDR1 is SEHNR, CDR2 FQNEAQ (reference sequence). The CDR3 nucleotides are TGTGCCAGCAGCTTAGTAGCGGGAGGGAACAATGAGCAGTTCTTC. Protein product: CASSLVAGGNNEQFF.

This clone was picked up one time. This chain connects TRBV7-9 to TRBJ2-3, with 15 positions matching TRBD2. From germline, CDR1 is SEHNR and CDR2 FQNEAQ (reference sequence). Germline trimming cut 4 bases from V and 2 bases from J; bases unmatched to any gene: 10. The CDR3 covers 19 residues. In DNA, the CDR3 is TGTGCCAGCAGCTCGATACTTGGGACTAGCGGGAGGCCCACAGATACGCAGTATTTT. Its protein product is CASSSILGTSGRPTDTQYF.

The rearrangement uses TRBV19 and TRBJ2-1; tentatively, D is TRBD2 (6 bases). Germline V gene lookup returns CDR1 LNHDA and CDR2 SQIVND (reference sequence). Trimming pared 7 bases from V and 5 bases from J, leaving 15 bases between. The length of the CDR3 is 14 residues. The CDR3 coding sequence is TGTGCCAGTAAAAATCCGGGAGAAGACAATGAGCAGTTCTTC. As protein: CASKNPGEDNEQFF.

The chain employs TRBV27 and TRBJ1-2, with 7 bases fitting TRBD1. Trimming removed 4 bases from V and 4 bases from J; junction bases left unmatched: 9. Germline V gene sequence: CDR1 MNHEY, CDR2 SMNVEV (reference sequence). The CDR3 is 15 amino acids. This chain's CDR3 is CASSSDRAGIYGYTF. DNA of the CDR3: TGTGCCAGCAGTTCCGACAGGGCGGGAATCTATGGCTACACCTTC.

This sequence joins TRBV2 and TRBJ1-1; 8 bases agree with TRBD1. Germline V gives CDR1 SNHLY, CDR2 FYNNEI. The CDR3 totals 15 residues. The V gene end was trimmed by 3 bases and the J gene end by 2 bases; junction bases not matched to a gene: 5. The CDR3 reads CASSDPGGRNTEAFF. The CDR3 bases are TGTGCCAGCAGTGACCCAGGGGGCCGAAACACTGAAGCTTTCTTT.

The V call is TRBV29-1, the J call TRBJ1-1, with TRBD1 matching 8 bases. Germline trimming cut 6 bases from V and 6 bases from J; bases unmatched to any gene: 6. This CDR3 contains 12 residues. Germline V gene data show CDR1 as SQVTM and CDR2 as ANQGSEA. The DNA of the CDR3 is TGCAGCGTGCCCGGACAGGGTTCTGAAGCTTTCTTT. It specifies CSVPGQGSEAFF. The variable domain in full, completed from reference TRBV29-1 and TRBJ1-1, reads SAVISQKPSRDICQRGTSLTIQCQVDSQVTMMFWYRQQPGQSLTLIATANQGSEATYESGFVIDKFPISRPNLTFSTLTVSNMSPEDSSIYLCSVPGQGSEAFFGQGTRLTVV.

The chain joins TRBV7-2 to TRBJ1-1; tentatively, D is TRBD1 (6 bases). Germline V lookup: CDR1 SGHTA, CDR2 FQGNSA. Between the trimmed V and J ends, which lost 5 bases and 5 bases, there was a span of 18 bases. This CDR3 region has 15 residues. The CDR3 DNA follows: TGTGCCAGCAGCCTGGGGGGGCAGGGTTGGACTGAAGCTTTCTTT. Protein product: CASSLGGQGWTEAFF.

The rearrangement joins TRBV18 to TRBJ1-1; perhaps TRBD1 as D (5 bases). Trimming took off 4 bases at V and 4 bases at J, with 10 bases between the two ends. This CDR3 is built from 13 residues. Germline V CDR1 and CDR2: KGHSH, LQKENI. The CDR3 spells CASSQWGGTEAFF. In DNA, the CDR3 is TGTGCCAGCTCACAATGGGGGGGCACTGAAGCTTTCTTT.

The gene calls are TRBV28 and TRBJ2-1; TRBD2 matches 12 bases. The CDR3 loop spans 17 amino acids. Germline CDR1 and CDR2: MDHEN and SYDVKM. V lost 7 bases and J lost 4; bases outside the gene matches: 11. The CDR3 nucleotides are TGTGCCAGCAACTTAGGGCTAGCGGGAGGGGGGTACAATGAGCAGTTCTTC. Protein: CASNLGLAGGGYNEQFF.

CDR3 in amino acids: CASSGLAGSTDTQYF. The CDR3 bases are TGTGCCAGCAGTGGGCTAGCGGGGAGCACAGATACGCAGTATTTT. The gene calls are TRBV28 and TRBJ2-3, with 9 bases that match TRBD2. Per germline, CDR1 MDHEN and CDR2 SYDVKM. CDR3 length equals 15 residues. The V segment lost 5 bases and the J segment 0 bases; nucleotides outside the gene matches: 3. The entire variable domain, with the rest obtained from reference TRBV28 and TRBJ2-3, is as follows: DVKVTQSSRYLVKRTGEKVFLECVQDMDHENMFWYRQDPGLGLRLIYFSYDVKMKEKGDIPEGYSVSREKKERFSLILESASTNQTSMYLCASSGLAGSTDTQYFGPGTRLTVL.

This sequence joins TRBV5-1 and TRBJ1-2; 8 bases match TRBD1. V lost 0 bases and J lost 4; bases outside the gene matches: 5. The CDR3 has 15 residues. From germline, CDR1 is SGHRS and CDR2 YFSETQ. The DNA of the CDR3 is TGCGCCAGCAGCTTGGCGAGTACAGGGGGCTATGGCTACACCTTC. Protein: CASSLASTGGYGYTF.

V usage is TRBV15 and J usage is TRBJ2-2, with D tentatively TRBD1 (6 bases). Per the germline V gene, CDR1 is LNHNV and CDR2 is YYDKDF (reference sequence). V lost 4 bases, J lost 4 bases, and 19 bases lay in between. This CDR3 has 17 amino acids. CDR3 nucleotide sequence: TGTGCCACCAGCACTCCGACAGGACCCCGGGGCACCGGGGAGCTGTTTTTT. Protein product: CATSTPTGPRGTGELFF.

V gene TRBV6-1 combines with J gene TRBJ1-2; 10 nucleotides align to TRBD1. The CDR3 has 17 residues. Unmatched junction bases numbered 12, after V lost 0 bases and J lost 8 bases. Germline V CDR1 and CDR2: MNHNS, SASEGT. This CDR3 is CASSEASRGGQGGGYTF. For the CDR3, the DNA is TGTGCCAGCAGTGAAGCGTCCCGAGGTGGACAGGGGGGCGGCTACACCTTC.

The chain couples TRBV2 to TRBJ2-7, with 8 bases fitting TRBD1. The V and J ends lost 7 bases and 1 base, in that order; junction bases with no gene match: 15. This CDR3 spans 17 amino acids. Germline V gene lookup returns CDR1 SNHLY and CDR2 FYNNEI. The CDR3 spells CASNGDPSRDRSYEQYF. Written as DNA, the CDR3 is TGTGCCAGCAATGGGGACCCCTCTCGGGACAGGTCCTACGAGCAGTACTTC.

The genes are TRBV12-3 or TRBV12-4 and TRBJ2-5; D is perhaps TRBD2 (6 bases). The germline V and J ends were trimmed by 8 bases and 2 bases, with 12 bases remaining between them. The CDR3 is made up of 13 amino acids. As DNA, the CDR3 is TGTGCCAGCTCCGAGACTAGGCAAGAGACCCAGTACTTC. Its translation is CASSETRQETQYF.

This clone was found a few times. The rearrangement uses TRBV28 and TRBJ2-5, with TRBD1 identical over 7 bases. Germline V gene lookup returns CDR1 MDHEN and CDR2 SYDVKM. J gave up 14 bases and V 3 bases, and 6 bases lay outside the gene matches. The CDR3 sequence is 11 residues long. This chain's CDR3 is CASSLMGTVYF. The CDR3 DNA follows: TGTGCCAGCAGTTTGATGGGGACAGTCTACTTC.

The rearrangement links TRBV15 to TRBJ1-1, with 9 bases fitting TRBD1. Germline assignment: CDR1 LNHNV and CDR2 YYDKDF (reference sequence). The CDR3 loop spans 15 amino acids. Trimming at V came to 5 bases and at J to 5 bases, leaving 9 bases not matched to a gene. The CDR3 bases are TGTGCCACCAGCCCACGGACAGGGGAGGGAACTGAAGCTTTCTTT. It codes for CATSPRTGEGTEAFF.

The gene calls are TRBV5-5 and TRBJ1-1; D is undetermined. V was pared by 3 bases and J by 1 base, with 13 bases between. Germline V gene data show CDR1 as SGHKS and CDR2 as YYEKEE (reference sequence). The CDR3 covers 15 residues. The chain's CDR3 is CASSSPSRQNTEAFF. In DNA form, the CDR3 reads TGTGCCAGCAGCTCACCATCCAGGCAGAACACTGAAGCTTTCTTT.

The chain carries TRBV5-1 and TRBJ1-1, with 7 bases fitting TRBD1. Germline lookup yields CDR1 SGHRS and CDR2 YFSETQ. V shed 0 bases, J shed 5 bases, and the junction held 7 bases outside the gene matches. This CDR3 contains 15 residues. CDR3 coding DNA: TGCGCCAGCAGCTTGGAGAGACAGGGTCGGACTGAAGCTTTCTTT. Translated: CASSLERQGRTEAFF.

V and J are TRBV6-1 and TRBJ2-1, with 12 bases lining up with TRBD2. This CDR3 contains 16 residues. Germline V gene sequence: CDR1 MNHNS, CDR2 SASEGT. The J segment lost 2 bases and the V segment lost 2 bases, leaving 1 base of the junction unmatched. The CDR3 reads CASSELAGGPYNEQFF. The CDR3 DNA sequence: TGTGCCAGCAGTGAACTAGCGGGAGGGCCCTACAATGAGCAGTTCTTC.

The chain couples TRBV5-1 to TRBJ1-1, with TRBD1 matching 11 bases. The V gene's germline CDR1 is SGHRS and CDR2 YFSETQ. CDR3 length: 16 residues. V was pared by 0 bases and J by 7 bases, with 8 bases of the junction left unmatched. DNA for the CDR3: TGCGCCAGCAGCTTGGTGCGGCGGACAGGGGGCGATGAAGCTTTCTTT. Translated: CASSLVRRTGGDEAFF.

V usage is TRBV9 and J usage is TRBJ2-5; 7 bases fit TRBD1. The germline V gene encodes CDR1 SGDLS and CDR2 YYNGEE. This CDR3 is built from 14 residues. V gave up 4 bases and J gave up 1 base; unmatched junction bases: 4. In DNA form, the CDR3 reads TGTGCCAGCAGCTCCCGGGACAGCCAAGAGACCCAGTACTTC. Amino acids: CASSSRDSQETQYF.

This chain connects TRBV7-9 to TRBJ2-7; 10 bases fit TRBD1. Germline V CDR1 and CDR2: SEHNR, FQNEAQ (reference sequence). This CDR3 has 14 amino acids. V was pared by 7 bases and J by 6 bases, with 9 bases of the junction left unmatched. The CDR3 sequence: CASITTGTGAEQYF. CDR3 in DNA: TGTGCCAGCATCACGACCGGGACAGGGGCCGAGCAGTACTTC.